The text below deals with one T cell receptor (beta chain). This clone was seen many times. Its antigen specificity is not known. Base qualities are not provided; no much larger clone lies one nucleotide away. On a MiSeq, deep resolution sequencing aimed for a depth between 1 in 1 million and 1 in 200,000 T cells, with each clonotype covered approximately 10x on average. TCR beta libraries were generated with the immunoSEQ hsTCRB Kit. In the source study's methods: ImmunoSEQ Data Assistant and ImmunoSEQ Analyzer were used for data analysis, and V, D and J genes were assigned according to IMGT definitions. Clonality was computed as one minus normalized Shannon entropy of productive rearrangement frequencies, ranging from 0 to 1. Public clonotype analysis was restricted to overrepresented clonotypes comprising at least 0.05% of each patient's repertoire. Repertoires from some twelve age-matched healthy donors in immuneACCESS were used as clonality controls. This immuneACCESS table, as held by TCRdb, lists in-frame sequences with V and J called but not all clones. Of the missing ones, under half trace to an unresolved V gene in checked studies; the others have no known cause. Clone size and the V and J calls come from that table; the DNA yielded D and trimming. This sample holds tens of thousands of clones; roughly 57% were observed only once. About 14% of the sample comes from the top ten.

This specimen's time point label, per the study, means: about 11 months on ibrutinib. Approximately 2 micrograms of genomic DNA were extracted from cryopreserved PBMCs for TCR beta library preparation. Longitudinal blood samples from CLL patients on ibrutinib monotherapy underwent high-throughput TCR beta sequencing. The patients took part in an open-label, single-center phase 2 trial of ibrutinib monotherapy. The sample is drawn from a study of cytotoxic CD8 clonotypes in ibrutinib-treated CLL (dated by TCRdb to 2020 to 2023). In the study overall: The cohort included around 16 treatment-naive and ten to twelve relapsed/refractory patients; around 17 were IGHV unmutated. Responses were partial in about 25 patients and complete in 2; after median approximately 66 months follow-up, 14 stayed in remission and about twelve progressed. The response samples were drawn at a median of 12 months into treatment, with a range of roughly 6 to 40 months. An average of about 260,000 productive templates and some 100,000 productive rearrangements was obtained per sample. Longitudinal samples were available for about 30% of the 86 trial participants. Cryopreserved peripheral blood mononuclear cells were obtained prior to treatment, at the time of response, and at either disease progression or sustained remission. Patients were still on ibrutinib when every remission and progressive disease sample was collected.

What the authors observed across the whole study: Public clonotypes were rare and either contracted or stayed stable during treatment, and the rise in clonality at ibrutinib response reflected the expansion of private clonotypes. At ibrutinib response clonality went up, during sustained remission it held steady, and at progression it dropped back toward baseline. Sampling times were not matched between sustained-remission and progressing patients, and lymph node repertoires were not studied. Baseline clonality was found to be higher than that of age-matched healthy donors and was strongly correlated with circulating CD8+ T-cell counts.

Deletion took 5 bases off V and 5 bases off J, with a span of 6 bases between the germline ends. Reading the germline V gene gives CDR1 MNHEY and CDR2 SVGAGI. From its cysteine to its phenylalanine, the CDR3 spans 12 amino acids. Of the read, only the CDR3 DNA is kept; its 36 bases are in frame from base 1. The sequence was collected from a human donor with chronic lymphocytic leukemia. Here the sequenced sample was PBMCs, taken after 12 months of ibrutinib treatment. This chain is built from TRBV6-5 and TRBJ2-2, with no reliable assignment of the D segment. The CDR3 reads CASSQWTGELFF. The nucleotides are TGTGCCAGCAGTCAGTGGACCGGGGAGCTGTTTTTT.